Listed below are T cell receptor beta chains from one sample, sequenced in a study of neurological immune-mediated disorders. One entry per CDR3 protein, called by TCRdb with MiXCR from the 5' RACE reads. This table has about 74,000 distinct CDR3 sequences, 5.2% appearing once. Source material: PBMCs. These receptors were taken from a man aged 18 to 30 with multiple sclerosis. The CDR3 runs from the conserved cysteine through the conserved F or W. Each record gives: CDR3 length, V gene, clone size, D gene, J gene, CDR3 DNA, CDR3 protein. The D gene is left open where the match is weak. Size is stated as once, few, many or a size class.

cdr3_length: 15
v_call: TRBV7-9
clone_size: many
d_call: TRBD1
j_call: TRBJ1-1
cdr3_nt: TGTGCCAGCAGCATAATAACAGGGGCGGGGACTGAAGCTTTCTTT
cdr3_aa: CASSIITGAGTEAFF

cdr3_length: 14
v_call: TRBV28
clone_size: many
d_call: .
j_call: TRBJ1-1
cdr3_nt: TGTGCCAGCAGCCCCAGAGGCGGGAGGACTGAAGCTTTCTTT
cdr3_aa: CASSPRGGRTEAFF

cdr3_length: 12
v_call: TRBV2
clone_size: many
d_call: TRBD1
j_call: TRBJ2-7
cdr3_nt: TGTGCCAGCAGGAAAGACAGGGTCGAGCAGTACTTC
cdr3_aa: CASRKDRVEQYF

cdr3_length: 12
v_call: TRBV10-3
clone_size: many
d_call: .
j_call: TRBJ2-5
cdr3_nt: TGTGCCATCAGTGAGTCGAAAGAGACCCAGTACTTC
cdr3_aa: CAISESKETQYF

cdr3_length: 17
v_call: TRBV20-1
clone_size: many
d_call: TRBD2
j_call: TRBJ2-2
cdr3_nt: TGCAGTGCTAGAGTGCCAGGGGGGACTAGCGGGTACCGGGAGCTGTTTTTT
cdr3_aa: CSARVPGGTSGYRELFF

cdr3_length: 14
v_call: TRBV29-1
clone_size: many
d_call: TRBD2
j_call: TRBJ2-1
cdr3_nt: TGCAGCGTTGAGGGCGGGAGGGCTAGCAATGAGCAGTTCTTC
cdr3_aa: CSVEGGRASNEQFF

cdr3_length: 15
v_call: TRBV7-2
clone_size: few
d_call: .
j_call: TRBJ2-7
cdr3_nt: TGTGCCAGCAGCTCCCCCGGGGTATCCCGCTACGAGCAGTACTTC
cdr3_aa: CASSSPGVSRYEQYF

cdr3_length: 11
v_call: TRBV12-3/TRBV12-4
clone_size: many
d_call: .
j_call: TRBJ2-7
cdr3_nt: TGTGCCAGCAGTTACACAGCCGAGCAGTACTTC
cdr3_aa: CASSYTAEQYF

cdr3_length: 18
v_call: TRBV24-1
clone_size: many
d_call: .
j_call: TRBJ2-1
cdr3_nt: TGTGCCACCAGTGATCAGGAATCAGGACAGAGCTCCTACAATGAGCAGTTCTTC
cdr3_aa: CATSDQESGQSSYNEQFF

cdr3_length: 12
v_call: TRBV12-3/TRBV12-4
clone_size: many
d_call: .
j_call: TRBJ1-2
cdr3_nt: TGTGCCAGCAGCGTGGAGGGCTATGGCTACACCTTC
cdr3_aa: CASSVEGYGYTF

cdr3_length: 14
v_call: TRBV6-2/TRBV6-3
clone_size: many
d_call: .
j_call: TRBJ1-3
cdr3_nt: TGTGCCAGCGGGCAGTCATTCTCTGGAAACACCATATATTTT
cdr3_aa: CASGQSFSGNTIYF

cdr3_length: 16
v_call: TRBV5-1
clone_size: many
d_call: TRBD1
j_call: TRBJ1-1
cdr3_nt: TGCGCCAGCAGCTGGGACAGGTTTCGGACTGACACTGAAGCTTTCTTT
cdr3_aa: CASSWDRFRTDTEAFF

cdr3_length: 15
v_call: TRBV20-1
clone_size: many
d_call: .
j_call: TRBJ2-3
cdr3_nt: TGCAGTGCCGCCCCGACATTTTCGAGGTGGGATACGCAGTATTTT
cdr3_aa: CSAAPTFSRWDTQYF

cdr3_length: 15
v_call: TRBV9
clone_size: few
d_call: .
j_call: TRBJ2-1
cdr3_nt: TGTGCCAGCAGCGTAGCTCCTAGATCCTACAATGAGCAGTTCTTC
cdr3_aa: CASSVAPRSYNEQFF

cdr3_length: 13
v_call: TRBV10-3
clone_size: many
d_call: TRBD1
j_call: TRBJ1-2
cdr3_nt: TGTGCCATCGGACAGGGCACTAACTATGGCTACACCTTC
cdr3_aa: CAIGQGTNYGYTF

cdr3_length: 14
v_call: TRBV7-2
clone_size: many
d_call: .
j_call: TRBJ2-5
cdr3_nt: TGTGCCAGCAGCTCCCCCCGGAGCGGCGAGACCCAGTACTTC
cdr3_aa: CASSSPRSGETQYF

cdr3_length: 13
v_call: TRBV12-3/TRBV12-4
clone_size: many
d_call: .
j_call: TRBJ1-1
cdr3_nt: TGTGCCAGCAGTTTGTGGGGGGACACTGAAGCTTTCTTT
cdr3_aa: CASSLWGDTEAFF

cdr3_length: 15
v_call: TRBV5-1
clone_size: many
d_call: .
j_call: TRBJ2-1
cdr3_nt: TGCGCCAGCAGCTTGGCCGGGACTCAATACAATGAGCAGTTCTTC
cdr3_aa: CASSLAGTQYNEQFF